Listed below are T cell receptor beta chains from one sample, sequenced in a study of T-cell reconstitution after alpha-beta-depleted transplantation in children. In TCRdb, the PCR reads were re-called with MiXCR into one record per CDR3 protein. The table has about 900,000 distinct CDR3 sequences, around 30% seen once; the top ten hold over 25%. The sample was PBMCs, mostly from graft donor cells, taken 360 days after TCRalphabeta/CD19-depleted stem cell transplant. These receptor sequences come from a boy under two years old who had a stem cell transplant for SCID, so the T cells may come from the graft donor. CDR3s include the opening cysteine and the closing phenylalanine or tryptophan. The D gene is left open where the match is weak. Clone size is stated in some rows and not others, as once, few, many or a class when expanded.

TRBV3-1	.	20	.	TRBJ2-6	TGTGCCAGCAGCAAAGTACGTTTTAGCGAACAACACTCTGGGGCCAACGTCCTGACTTTC	CASSKVRFSEQHSGANVLTF
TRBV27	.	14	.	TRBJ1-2	TGTGCCAGCAGTTCCACAGGGTCTAACTATGGCTACACCTTC	CASSSTGSNYGYTF
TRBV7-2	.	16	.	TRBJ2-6	TGTGCCAGCAGCTTAACAGCCCTTTCCGGGGCCAACGTCCTGACTTTC	CASSLTALSGANVLTF
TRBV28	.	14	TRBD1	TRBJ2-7	TGTGCCAGCAGCATGACAGGGGGCAAAAGGGGGCAGTACTTC	CASSMTGGKRGQYF
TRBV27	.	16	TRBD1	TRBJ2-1	TGTGCCAGCAGTTCCCGGGACAGAGAGCCCTACAATGAGCAGTTCTTC	CASSSRDREPYNEQFF
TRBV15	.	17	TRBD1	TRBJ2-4	TGTGCCACCAGCAGAGATGAACAGGGGGCAGCCAAAAACATTCAGTACTTC	CATSRDEQGAAKNIQYF
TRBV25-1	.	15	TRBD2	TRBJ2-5	TGTGCCAGCCGCCGTAGCGGGGGTAACCAAGAGACCCAGTACTTC	CASRRSGGNQETQYF
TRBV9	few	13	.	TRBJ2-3	TGTGCCAGCAGCCTAGGCCCCTCTGATACGCAGTATTTT	CASSLGPSDTQYF
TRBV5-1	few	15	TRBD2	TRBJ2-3	TGCGCCAGCAACCCGACTAGCGGGGGGACAGATACGCAGTATTTT	CASNPTSGGTDTQYF
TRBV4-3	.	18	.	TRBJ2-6	TGCGCCAGCAGCCAAGAGGGGGAGCGTTACTCTGGGGCCAACGTCCTGACTTTC	CASSQEGERYSGANVLTF
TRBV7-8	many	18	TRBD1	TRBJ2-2	TGTGCCAGCAGCTTCCCGGCTGGACAGGGACCGAACACCGGGGAGCTGTTTTTT	CASSFPAGQGPNTGELFF
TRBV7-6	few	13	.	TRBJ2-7	TGTGCCAGCAGCTTATTCCTAGAGGCAGTGCAGTACTTC	CASSLFLEAVQYF
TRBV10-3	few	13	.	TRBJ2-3	TGTGCCATCAGTGAGGATCTGCGGGATACGCAGTATTTT	CAISEDLRDTQYF
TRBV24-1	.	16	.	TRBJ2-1	TGTGCCACCAGTGATCCCGGGGCTCCCCTTTACAATGAGCAGTTCTTC	CATSDPGAPLYNEQFF
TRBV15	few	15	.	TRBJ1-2	TGTGCCACCAGCAGTCCTGAGGTGGGGTCCTATGGCTACACCTTC	CATSSPEVGSYGYTF
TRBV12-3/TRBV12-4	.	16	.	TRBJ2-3	TGTGCCAGCAGCTGGGGGCCCTTGGTGGTCACAGATACGCAGTATTTT	CASSWGPLVVTDTQYF
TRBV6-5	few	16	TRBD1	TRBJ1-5	TGTGCCAGCAGATCAACCGGGACAGGGTCAGCGGGGCCCCAGCATTTT	CASRSTGTGSAGPQHF
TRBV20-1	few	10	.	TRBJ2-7	TGCAGTGCTACCAACTACGAGCAGTACTTC	CSATNYEQYF
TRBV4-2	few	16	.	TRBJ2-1	TGTGCCAGCAGTCAACTGGACTCCTCCTCTGGGGATGAGCAGTTCTTC	CASSQLDSSSGDEQFF
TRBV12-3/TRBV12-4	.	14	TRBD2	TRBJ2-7	TGTGCCAGCAGTCTCGGGACTAGTACGGGCGAGCAGTACTTC	CASSLGTSTGEQYF
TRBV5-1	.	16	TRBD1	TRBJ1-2	TGCGCCAGCAGCTTGACCGGGACAGGGCAAAACTATGGCTACACCTTC	CASSLTGTGQNYGYTF
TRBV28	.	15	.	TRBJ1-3	TGTGCCAGCAGTCCACCTTCCCGTCGTGGAAACACCATATATTTT	CASSPPSRRGNTIYF
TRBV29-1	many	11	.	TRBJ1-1	TGCAGCGTTGGGAGGAACACTGAAGCTTTCTTT	CSVGRNTEAFF
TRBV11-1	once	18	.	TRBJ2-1	TGTGCCAGCAGCTCCTCACCGCTGTGGGGGCAGGGGTACAATGAGCAGTTCTTC	CASSSSPLWGQGYNEQFF
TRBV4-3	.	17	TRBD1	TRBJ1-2	TGCGCCAGCAGCCAACAAATACAGGGGCTGGATTGGTATGGCTACACCTTC	CASSQQIQGLDWYGYTF
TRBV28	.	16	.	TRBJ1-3	TGTGCCAGCAGCTCCTCCTGGGTGGCGACTGGAAACACCATATATTTT	CASSSSWVATGNTIYF
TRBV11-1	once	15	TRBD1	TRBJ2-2	TGTGCCAGCGGACGGGACAGGGTATTGGCCGGGGAGCTGTTTTTT	CASGRDRVLAGELFF
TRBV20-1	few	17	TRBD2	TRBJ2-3	TGCAGTGCTAGAGTCGGCCTAGGGACTAGCCTCAGAGATACGCAGTATTTT	CSARVGLGTSLRDTQYF
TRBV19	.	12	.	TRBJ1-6	TGTGCCAGTCGGAGGGCAGGATCACCCCTCCACTTT	CASRRAGSPLHF
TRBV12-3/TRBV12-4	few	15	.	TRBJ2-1	TGTGCCAGCAGCCCGAGGGGGGTCTCCCGTGGTGAGCAGTTCTTC	CASSPRGVSRGEQFF
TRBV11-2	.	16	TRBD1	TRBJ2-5	TGTTCCAGCAGCGAACCGGGACAGGCGATCCAAGAGACCCAGTACTTC	CSSSEPGQAIQETQYF
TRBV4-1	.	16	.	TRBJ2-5	TGCGCCAGCAGCCCGCGGCGGGGTGGGGTACAAGAGACCCAGTACTTC	CASSPRRGGVQETQYF
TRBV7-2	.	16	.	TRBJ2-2	TGTGCCAGCAGCTTAGCGCCTAGAAGGTCGTCGGGGGAGCTGTTTTTT	CASSLAPRRSSGELFF
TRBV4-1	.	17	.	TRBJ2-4	TGCGCCAGCAGCCAAGTACCGACAGAAACCAGAAAAAACATTCAGTACTTC	CASSQVPTETRKNIQYF
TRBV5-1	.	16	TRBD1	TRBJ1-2	TGCGCCAGCAGCTTGACCCCGGGACAGAACTTCTATGGCTACACCTTC	CASSLTPGQNFYGYTF
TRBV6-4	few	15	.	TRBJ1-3	TGTGCCAGCAGTGACCCTAGCCACCTGGGAAACACCATATATTTT	CASSDPSHLGNTIYF
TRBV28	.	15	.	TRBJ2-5	TGTGCCAGCAGTTCTATCAGGGTTTCATGGGAGACCCAGTACTTC	CASSSIRVSWETQYF
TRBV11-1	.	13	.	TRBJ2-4	TGTGCCAGCAGCTTAGACAGGAAAAACATTCAGTACTTC	CASSLDRKNIQYF
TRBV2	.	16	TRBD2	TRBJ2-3	TGTGCCAGCGGCCCCCTAGCGGGGGGTCCCACAGATACGCAGTATTTT	CASGPLAGGPTDTQYF
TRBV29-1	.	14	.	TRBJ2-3	TGCAGCGTTGCCCTCGGAGGGATAGAGGATACGCAGTATTTT	CSVALGGIEDTQYF
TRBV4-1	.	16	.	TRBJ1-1	TGCGCCAGCAGCCAAGAAGGATCAAGGGGTGGGTGGAGGGCTTTCTTT	CASSQEGSRGGWRAFF
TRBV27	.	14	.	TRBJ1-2	TGTGCCAGCGGACCCCAGGGGACCCCCTATGGCTACACCTTC	CASGPQGTPYGYTF
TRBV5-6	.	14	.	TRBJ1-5	TGTGCCAGCAGCCACGGGGGGGTGTTCCAGCCCCAGCATTTT	CASSHGGVFQPQHF
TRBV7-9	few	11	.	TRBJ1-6	TGTGCCAGCAGCAGGGAAACACCCCTCCACTTT	CASSRETPLHF
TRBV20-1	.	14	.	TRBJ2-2	TGCAGTGCCCGACGCGGGACCTCCACCGGGGAGCTGTTTTTT	CSARRGTSTGELFF
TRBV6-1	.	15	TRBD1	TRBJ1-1	TGTGCCAGCAGCCGAGGACAGGCTAAGAACACTGAAGCTTTCTTT	CASSRGQAKNTEAFF
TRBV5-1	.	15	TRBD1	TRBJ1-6	TGCGCCAGCAGCTTGGAACAGGGGAGTATTTCACCCCTCCACTTT	CASSLEQGSISPLHF
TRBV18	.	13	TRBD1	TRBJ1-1	TGTGCCACCGGAGCTAGGGACAGCGGGAAAGCTTTCTTT	CATGARDSGKAFF
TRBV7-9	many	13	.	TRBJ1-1	TGTGCCAGCGGGCCGGGACTGAACACTGAAGCTTTCTTT	CASGPGLNTEAFF
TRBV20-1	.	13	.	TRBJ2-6	TGCAGTGCTAGGCAAGCTGGGGCCAACGTCCTGACTTTC	CSARQAGANVLTF
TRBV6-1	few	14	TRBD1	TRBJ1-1	TGTGCCAGCAGGGACAGGGTGGGAAAGACTGAAGCTTTCTTT	CASRDRVGKTEAFF
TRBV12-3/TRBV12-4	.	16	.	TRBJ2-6	TGTGCCAGCAAATTCGGGCGCCGCTCTGGGGCCAACGTCCTGACTTTC	CASKFGRRSGANVLTF
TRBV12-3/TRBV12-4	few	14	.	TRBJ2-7	TGTGCCAGCAGCCCAGGCGCAGGGAGGTACGAGCAGTACTTC	CASSPGAGRYEQYF
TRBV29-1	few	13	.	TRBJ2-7	TGCAGCGTTGTAGTATCGGTTCGCTACGAGCAGTACTTC	CSVVVSVRYEQYF
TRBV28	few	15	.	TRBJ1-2	TGTGCCAGCAGTCTACAGCGCTTGGGGAGCTATGGCTACACCTTC	CASSLQRLGSYGYTF
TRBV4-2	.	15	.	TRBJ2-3	TGTGCCAGCAGCCAAGACTCATTAGCGGTAGATACGCAGTATTTT	CASSQDSLAVDTQYF